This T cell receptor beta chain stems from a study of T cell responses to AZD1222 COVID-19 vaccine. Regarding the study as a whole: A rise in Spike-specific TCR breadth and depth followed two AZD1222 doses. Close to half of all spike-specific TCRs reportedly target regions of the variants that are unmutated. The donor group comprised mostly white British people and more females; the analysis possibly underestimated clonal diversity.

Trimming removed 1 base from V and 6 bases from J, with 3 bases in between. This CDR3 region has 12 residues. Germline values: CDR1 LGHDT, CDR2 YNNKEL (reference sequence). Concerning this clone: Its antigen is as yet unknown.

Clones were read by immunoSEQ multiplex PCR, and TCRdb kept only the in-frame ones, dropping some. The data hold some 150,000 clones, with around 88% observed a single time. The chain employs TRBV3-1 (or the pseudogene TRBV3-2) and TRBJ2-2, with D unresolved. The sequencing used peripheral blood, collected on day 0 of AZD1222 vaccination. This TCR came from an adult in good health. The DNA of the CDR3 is TGTGCCAGCAGCCAAGCGCCCGGGGAGCTGTTTTTT. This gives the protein CASSQAPGELFF.